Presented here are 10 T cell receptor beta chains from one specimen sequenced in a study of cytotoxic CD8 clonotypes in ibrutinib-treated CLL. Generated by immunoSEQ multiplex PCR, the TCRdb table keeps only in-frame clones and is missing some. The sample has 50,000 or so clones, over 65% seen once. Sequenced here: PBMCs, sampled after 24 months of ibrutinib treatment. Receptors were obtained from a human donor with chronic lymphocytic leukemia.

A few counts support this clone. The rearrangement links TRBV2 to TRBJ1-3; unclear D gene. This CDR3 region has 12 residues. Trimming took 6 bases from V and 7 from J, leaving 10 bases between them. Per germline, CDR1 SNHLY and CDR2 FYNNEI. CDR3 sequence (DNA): TGTGCCAGCAGATTAGGGTGGAACACCATATATTTT. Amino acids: CASRLGWNTIYF.

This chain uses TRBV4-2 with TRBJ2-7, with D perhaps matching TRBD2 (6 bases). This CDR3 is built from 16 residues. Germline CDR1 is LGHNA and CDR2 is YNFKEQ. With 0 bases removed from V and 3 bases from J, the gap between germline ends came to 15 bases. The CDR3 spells CASSQEGRRVHYEQYF. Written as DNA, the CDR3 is TGTGCCAGCAGCCAAGAAGGTAGGAGGGTGCACTACGAGCAGTACTTC.

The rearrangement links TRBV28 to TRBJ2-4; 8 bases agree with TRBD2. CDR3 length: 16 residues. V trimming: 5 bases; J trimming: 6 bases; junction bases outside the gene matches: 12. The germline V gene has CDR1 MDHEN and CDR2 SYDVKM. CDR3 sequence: CASSLIAGPPRNIQYF. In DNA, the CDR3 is TGTGCCAGCAGTCTAATAGCGGGACCCCCCCGAAACATTCAGTACTTC.

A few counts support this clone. The CDR3 DNA follows: TGCAGTGCTAGAGATTTAGAGACCCAGTACTTC. The encoded protein is CSARDLETQYF. The chain combines TRBV20-1 with TRBJ2-5; D gene uncertain. Germline V CDR1 and CDR2: DFQATT, SNEGSKA (reference sequence). V was shortened by 0 bases and J by 4 bases, with 3 bases between the two germline ends. The CDR3 covers 11 residues.

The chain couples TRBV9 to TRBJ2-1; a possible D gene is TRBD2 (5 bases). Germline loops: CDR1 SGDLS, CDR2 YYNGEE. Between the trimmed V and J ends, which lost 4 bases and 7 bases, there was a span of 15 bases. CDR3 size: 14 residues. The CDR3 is CASSPRLGGNEQFF. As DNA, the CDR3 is TGTGCCAGCAGCCCCCGGTTGGGCGGGAATGAGCAGTTCTTC.

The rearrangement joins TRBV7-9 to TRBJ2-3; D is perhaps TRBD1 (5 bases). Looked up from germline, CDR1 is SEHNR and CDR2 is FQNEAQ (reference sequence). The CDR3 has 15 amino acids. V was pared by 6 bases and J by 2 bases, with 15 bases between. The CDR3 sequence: CASSIRVGYTDTQYF. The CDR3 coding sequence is TGTGCCAGCAGTATCAGGGTAGGATACACAGATACGCAGTATTTT.

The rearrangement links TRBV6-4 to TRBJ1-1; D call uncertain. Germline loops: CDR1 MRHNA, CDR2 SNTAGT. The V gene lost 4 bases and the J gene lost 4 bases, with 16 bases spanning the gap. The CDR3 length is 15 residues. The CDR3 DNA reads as TGTGCCAGCAGTGCCAGTCGGGATACGGCCACTGAAGCTTTCTTT. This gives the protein CASSASRDTATEAFF.

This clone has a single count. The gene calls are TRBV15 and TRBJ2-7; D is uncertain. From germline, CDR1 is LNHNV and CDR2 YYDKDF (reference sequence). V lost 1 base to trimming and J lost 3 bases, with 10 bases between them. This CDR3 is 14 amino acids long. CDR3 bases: TGTGCCACCAGCAGAGCGGGCAGCAACTACGAGCAGTACTTC. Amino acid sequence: CATSRAGSNYEQYF.

CDR3 residues: CASSQVTASNYGYTF. CDR3 sequence (DNA): TGCGCCAGCAGCCAAGTGACAGCTTCTAACTATGGCTACACCTTC. This chain joins TRBV4-1 and TRBJ1-2; a weak D match, TRBD1 (5 bases). V was cut by 1 base and J by 0 bases, with 9 bases left in between. Germline V gene lookup returns CDR1 MGHRA and CDR2 YSYEKL. The CDR3 is 15 residues long.

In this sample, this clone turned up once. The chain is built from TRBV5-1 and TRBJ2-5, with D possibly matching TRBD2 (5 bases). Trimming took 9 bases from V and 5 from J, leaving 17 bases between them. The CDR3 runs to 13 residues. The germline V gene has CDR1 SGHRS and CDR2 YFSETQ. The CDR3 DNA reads TGCGCCACCTCACAAACAGCGGCGGAGACCCAGTACTTC. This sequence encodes CATSQTAAETQYF.